This entry lists 32 T cell receptor beta chains sequenced from one sample in a study of blood T cell repertoires in COVID-19. This table comes from immunoSEQ multiplex PCR, and its TCRdb copy is limited to in-frame clones, with some not included. The sample has approximately 180,000 clones; nearly 90% are singletons. Sequencing was done on a sample of peripheral blood. Receptors originate from a man between 60 and 70 years old with active or convalescent COVID-19.

This clone appeared once. This chain joins TRBV7-9 and TRBJ1-4, with 8 bases identical to TRBD1. The germline gives CDR1 SEHNR, CDR2 FQNEAQ (reference sequence). The J segment lost 1 base and the V segment lost 1 base, leaving 8 bases of the junction unmatched. The CDR3 spans 18 residues. CDR3: CASSLGQGALRTNEKLFF. Here the CDR3 DNA reads TGTGCCAGCAGCTTAGGGCAGGGGGCATTAAGAACTAATGAAAAACTGTTTTTT.

The chain is built from TRBV6-5 and TRBJ1-2; the match to TRBD1 covers 12 bases. Trimming at V came to 10 bases and at J to 6 bases, leaving 6 bases not matched to a gene. Germline-derived CDR1 and CDR2 are MNHEY and SVGAGI. The CDR3 runs to 13 residues. The CDR3 loop reads CATGTGGWDGYTF. CDR3 in DNA: TGTGCCACCGGGACAGGGGGCTGGGATGGCTACACCTTC.

The chain links TRBV4-1 to TRBJ2-5, with 7 bases lining up with TRBD2. This CDR3 spans 15 amino acids. Germline CDR1 reads MGHRA; CDR2 reads YSYEKL. The junction had 3 bases not matched to a gene; V was cut back by 1 base and J by 1 base. Here the CDR3 reads CASSQGAGSQETQYF. CDR3 nucleotide sequence: TGCGCCAGCAGCCAAGGAGCGGGGTCCCAAGAGACCCAGTACTTC.

The chain links TRBV7-9 to TRBJ1-2; 7 nucleotides align to TRBD1. Germline trimming cut 5 bases from V and 4 bases from J; bases unmatched to any gene: 4. CDR1 is SEHNR, CDR2 FQNEAQ, per germline (reference sequence). This CDR3 is built from 13 residues. CDR3 residues: CASSQGTAYGYTF. For the CDR3, the DNA is TGTGCCAGCAGCCAGGGGACAGCCTATGGCTACACCTTC.

CDR3 loop: CASSGQGGGPQHF. DNA for the CDR3: TGTGCCAGCAGCGGACAGGGAGGGGGGCCCCAGCATTTT. The V gene is TRBV25-1, the J gene TRBJ1-5; 8 bases map to TRBD1. V trimming: 6 bases; J trimming: 9 bases; junction bases outside the gene matches: 7. Germline V gene sequence: CDR1 MGHDK, CDR2 SYGVNS. The CDR3 extends over 13 amino acids. Full variable domain (remainder filled in from reference TRBV25-1 and TRBJ1-5): EADIYQTPRYLVIGTGKKITLECSQTMGHDKMYWYQQDPGMELHLIHYSYGVNSTEKGDLSSESTVSRIRTEHFPLTLESARPSHTSQYLCASSGQGGGPQHFGDGTRLSIL.

V and J are TRBV25-1 and TRBJ1-1; 8 bases are a match to TRBD1. V lost 2 bases and J lost 7; bases outside the gene matches: 3. This CDR3 comprises 13 residues. Germline V gene lookup returns CDR1 MGHDK and CDR2 SYGVNS. CDR3 in amino acids: CASSEQGAGEAFF. The CDR3 DNA sequence: TGTGCCAGCAGTGAACAGGGGGCTGGTGAAGCTTTCTTT.

V usage is TRBV19 and J usage is TRBJ2-1; 15 bases agree with TRBD2. Trimming at V came to 0 bases and at J to 11 bases, leaving 8 bases not matched to a gene. The germline V gene has CDR1 LNHDA and CDR2 SQIVND (reference sequence). CDR3 length equals 17 residues. This chain's CDR3 is CASSIEGTSGGSYKQFF. In DNA, the CDR3 is TGTGCCAGTAGTATAGAGGGGACTAGCGGGGGGTCCTATAAGCAGTTCTTC.

V is TRBV6-2 or TRBV6-3 and J is TRBJ1-1; D remains ambiguous. V lost 0 bases and J lost 2, with 4 bases in between. This CDR3 is 13 amino acids long. Germline V lookup: CDR1 MNHEY, CDR2 SVGEGT. CDR3 amino acids: CASSYSANTEAFF. The DNA for the CDR3 is TGTGCCAGCAGTTACTCGGCTAACACTGAAGCTTTCTTT.

This rearrangement joins TRBV10-2 to TRBJ1-1; 9 positions agree with TRBD1. The CDR3 is 14 amino acids. Germline V gives CDR1 WSHSY, CDR2 SAAADI. The V and J ends lost 5 bases and 2 bases, in that order; junction bases with no gene match: 3. CDR3 DNA sequence: TGCGCCAGCAGTTCACAGGGGGCAAACACTGAAGCTTTCTTT. It codes for CASSSQGANTEAFF.

The rearrangement joins TRBV11-3 to TRBJ2-2; a possible D gene is TRBD2 (6 bases). Germline-derived CDR1 and CDR2 are SGHNT and YENEEA. Trimming removed 5 bases from V and 3 bases from J, with 10 bases in between. The CDR3 loop spans 14 amino acids. The chain's CDR3 is CASSRRRDTGELFF. In nucleotides, the CDR3 is TGTGCCAGCAGCCGCAGGAGGGACACCGGGGAGCTGTTTTTT.

A few counts support this clone. The J gene is TRBJ1-1, the V gene TRBV6-4; D unresolved. The V end was cut by 0 bases, the J end by 1 base, with 6 bases between. This CDR3 has 14 amino acids. Germline CDR1 is MRHNA and CDR2 is SNTAGT. CDR3: CASSDSAENTEAFF. The CDR3 coding sequence is TGTGCCAGCAGTGACTCGGCAGAGAACACTGAAGCTTTCTTT.

There are a few counts of this clone. The chain is built from TRBV6-5 and TRBJ1-1; no clear D. The CDR3 consists of 14 residues. Germline CDR1 and CDR2: MNHEY and SVGAGI. V was clipped by 6 bases and J by 10 bases, with 21 bases between them. CDR3 residues: CASSLSLREQGAFF. In nucleotides, the CDR3 is TGTGCCAGCAGCCTTAGCCTCCGGGAGCAAGGAGCTTTCTTT.

This clone has just one count. The rearrangement links TRBV5-6 to TRBJ1-2; 12 bases are a match to TRBD1. V lost 3 bases to trimming and J lost 8 bases; unmatched junction nucleotides: 11. This CDR3 is 16 amino acids long. From germline, CDR1 is SGHDT and CDR2 YYEEEE. The CDR3 bases are TGTGCCAGCAGCTATAGGCCGGGACAGGGGGCACGGGGCTACACCTTC. Amino acid sequence: CASSYRPGQGARGYTF.

This chain joins TRBV9 and TRBJ1-1; tentative D call: TRBD1 (5 bases). CDR3 length equals 14 residues. Trimming stripped 2 bases from V and 4 bases from J, with 12 bases between. Per the germline V gene, CDR1 is SGDLS and CDR2 is YYNGEE. The CDR3 here is CASSVHDQGTEAFF. The CDR3 DNA reads TGTGCCAGCAGCGTCCACGATCAGGGCACTGAAGCTTTCTTT.

V usage is TRBV15 and J usage is TRBJ1-6, with D tentatively TRBD1 (5 bases). V lost 0 bases and J lost 8, with 8 bases in between. This CDR3 spans 14 amino acids. In germline, CDR1 is LNHNV, CDR2 YYDKDF (reference sequence). CDR3 amino acids: CATSRDQGYSPLHF. In DNA form, the CDR3 reads TGTGCCACCAGCAGAGATCAGGGCTATTCACCCCTCCACTTT.

The chain carries TRBV4-2 and TRBJ1-4; maybe TRBD1 (5 bases). Between the trimmed V and J ends, which lost 4 bases and 8 bases, there was a span of 14 bases. This CDR3 contains 14 residues. The germline CDR1 and CDR2 sequences are LGHNA and YNFKEQ. This CDR3 is CASSPGGYREKLFF. The CDR3 nucleotides are TGTGCCAGCAGCCCCGGGGGATATCGGGAAAAACTGTTTTTT.

The gene calls are TRBV5-6 and TRBJ2-7; D is unresolved. Trimming cost V 0 bases and J 4 bases, with 5 bases left between them. This CDR3 region has 12 residues. Germline CDR1 SGHDT, CDR2 YYEEEE. CDR3 in DNA: TGTGCCAGCAGCTTGGAGAGATACGAGCAGTACTTC. Translated, it gives CASSLERYEQYF.

CDR3 sequence reads: CASSPQRGEQYF. Written as DNA, the CDR3 is TGTGCCAGCAGCCCCCAGCGAGGCGAGCAGTACTTC. The V call is TRBV7-8, the J call TRBJ2-7; D is ambiguous. Germline loops: CDR1 SGHVS, CDR2 FQNEAQ. CDR3 length: 12 amino acids. V lost 5 bases and J 6 bases, leaving 11 bases between the germline ends.

J is TRBJ2-7 and V is TRBV6-6, with D maybe TRBD1 (5 bases). V dropped 1 base and J dropped 5 bases, with 18 bases sitting between them. The CDR3 loop spans 16 amino acids. The V gene's germline CDR1 is MNHNY and CDR2 SVGAGI (reference sequence). The CDR3 DNA is TGTGCCAGCAGTTACTTCCCGAGACAGCAAGGCCACGAGCAGTACTTC. Its translation: CASSYFPRQQGHEQYF.

The CDR3 sequence: CASSYSTGGNSPLHF. In nucleotides, the CDR3 is TGTGCCAGCAGTTACTCCACGGGTGGTAATTCACCCCTCCACTTT. This chain uses TRBV6-5 with TRBJ1-6; D is unresolved. Between the trimmed V and J ends, which lost 0 bases and 6 bases, there was a span of 9 bases. This CDR3 is 15 amino acids long. Germline CDR1 reads MNHEY; CDR2 reads SVGAGI.

V and J are TRBV3-1 (or the pseudogene TRBV3-2) and TRBJ2-5; D gene unclear. V lost 4 bases and J lost 2, with 8 bases in between. The CDR3 extends over 13 amino acids. The germline gives CDR1 LGHDT, CDR2 YNNKEL (reference sequence). CDR3 sequence (DNA): TGTGCCAGCAGCCTAATATTTCAAGAGACCCAGTACTTC. Encoded protein: CASSLIFQETQYF.

V gene TRBV5-4 combines with J gene TRBJ2-7; TRBD2 agrees at 9 bases. CDR3 size: 13 residues. V trimming: 4 bases; J trimming: 6 bases; junction bases outside the gene matches: 5. From germline, CDR1 is SGHNT and CDR2 YYREEE (reference sequence). Here the CDR3 reads CASSAVTSGEQYF. CDR3 coding DNA: TGTGCCAGCAGCGCCGTGACTAGCGGCGAGCAGTACTTC.

The gene calls are TRBV10-3 and TRBJ2-7, with 9 nucleotides matching TRBD1. The CDR3 contains 13 residues. Germline trimming cut 6 bases from V and 5 bases from J; bases unmatched to any gene: 5. Germline CDR1 reads ENHRY; CDR2 reads SYGVKD. The CDR3 nucleotides are TGTGCCATCAGCTGGGACAGGGAAAACGAGCAGTACTTC. It specifies CAISWDRENEQYF.

The genes are TRBV30 and TRBJ1-3; TRBD1 is a possible D gene (6 bases). The CDR3 is made up of 15 amino acids. V was shortened by 0 bases and J by 3 bases, with 12 bases between the two germline ends. The germline gives CDR1 GTSNPN, CDR2 SVGIG (reference sequence). CDR3 sequence: CAWSVLGAVGNTIYF. DNA for the CDR3: TGTGCCTGGAGTGTATTGGGGGCAGTTGGAAACACCATATATTTT.

The chain links TRBV10-3 to TRBJ1-3; D uncertain. Germline CDR1 is ENHRY and CDR2 is SYGVKD. The CDR3 spans 13 residues. Trimming shortened V by 2 bases and J by 9 bases, and 11 bases separated the two germline ends. The CDR3 nucleotides are TGTGCCATCAGTGAGAGTTTGAGATCCACCATATATTTT. The encoded protein is CAISESLRSTIYF.

The chain employs TRBV7-9 and TRBJ2-7; the D gene is possibly TRBD2 (5 bases). Between the trimmed V and J ends, which lost 3 bases and 2 bases, there was a span of 17 bases. Germline assignment: CDR1 SEHNR and CDR2 FQNEAQ (reference sequence). The CDR3 is 16 residues long. CDR3 nucleotides: TGTGCCAGCAGCTTCGGCTGGGCGGACTTTGCCTACGAGCAGTACTTC. This encodes CASSFGWADFAYEQYF.

The chain uses TRBV4-1 and TRBJ1-1; a possible D gene is TRBD1 (6 bases). Trimming shortened V by 1 base and J by 1 base, and 22 bases separated the two germline ends. Germline CDR1 MGHRA, CDR2 YSYEKL. This CDR3 region has 19 residues. CDR3 loop: CASSQVLLPTTGTNTEAFF. As DNA, the CDR3 is TGCGCCAGCAGCCAAGTTCTCCTCCCCACAACAGGGACGAACACTGAAGCTTTCTTT.

This sequence joins TRBV7-2 and TRBJ2-1, with D unclear. V was trimmed by 4 bases and J by 6 bases, leaving 10 bases between them. Germline V CDR1 and CDR2: SGHTA, FQGNSA. CDR3 length equals 13 residues. The chain's CDR3 is CASSSGSGNEQFF. In DNA form, the CDR3 reads TGTGCCAGCAGCTCCGGGTCGGGCAATGAGCAGTTCTTC. The whole variable domain, filled in from reference TRBV7-2 and TRBJ2-1, reads GAGVSQSPSNKVTEKGKDVELRCDPISGHTALYWYRQSLGQGLEFLIYFQGNSAPDKSGLPSDRFSAERTGGSVSTLTIQRTQQEDSAVYLCASSSGSGNEQFFGPGTRLTVL.

This sequence joins TRBV2 and TRBJ1-2; 8 bases fit TRBD1. Trimming cost V 7 bases and J 6 bases; bases outside gene matches: 7. Germline V lookup: CDR1 SNHLY, CDR2 FYNNEI. This CDR3 comprises 13 residues. CDR3 DNA: TGTGCCAGCACCAAGGACAGGGCTCATGGCTACACCTTC. Translating it yields CASTKDRAHGYTF.

The chain is built from TRBV2 and TRBJ1-2; D call uncertain. Germline lookup yields CDR1 SNHLY and CDR2 FYNNEI. Trimming left V 4 bases short and J 2 bases short, with 8 bases between. This CDR3 region has 13 residues. This chain's CDR3 is CASSADGNYGYTF. CDR3 coding DNA: TGTGCCAGCAGTGCCGACGGGAACTATGGCTACACCTTC.

The rearrangement joins TRBV2 to TRBJ1-5; tentatively, D is TRBD1 (6 bases). The CDR3 extends over 18 amino acids. From germline, CDR1 is SNHLY and CDR2 FYNNEI. V gave up 6 bases and J gave up 6 bases, with 27 bases separating them. CDR3 nucleotide sequence: TGTGCCAGCAGCGGGTCTAGGGGAACCCCAATAGGGGGTCAGCCCCAGCATTTT. Amino acids: CASSGSRGTPIGGQPQHF. Drawing the rest from reference TRBV2 and TRBJ1-5, the complete variable domain is EPEVTQTPSHQVTQMGQEVILRCVPISNHLYFYWYRQILGQKVEFLVSFYNNEISEKSEIFDDQFSVERPDGSNFTLKIRSTKLEDSAMYFCASSGSRGTPIGGQPQHFGDGTRLSIL.

V gene TRBV3-1 (or the pseudogene TRBV3-2) combines with J gene TRBJ1-3; D is possibly TRBD1 (6 bases). CDR1 LGHDT and CDR2 YNNKEL come from the germline V gene (reference sequence). The CDR3 totals 14 residues. The V and J ends lost 8 bases and 2 bases respectively, with 13 bases between them. DNA for the CDR3: TGTGCCAGCGGGGGAGGGGGAACTGGAAACACCATATATTTT. The encoded protein is CASGGGGTGNTIYF.